The rows below give T cell receptor beta chains drawn from one sample of a study of T-cell memory formation after mild COVID-19. TCRdb itself ran the 5' RACE reads through MiXCR, one entry per CDR3 protein. The data contain under 90,000 distinct CDR3 sequences, approximately 15% of them singletons. Sequenced: PBMCs or a T cell subset sorted from them (not recorded which). These receptors came from an adult woman who had mild COVID-19 (a few samples of this study predate the infection). Cell type and time point are not known. Both conserved end residues are part of each CDR3. A D gene is named only where the DNA matches it firmly. Some rows have no size entry. The others give once, few or many, or a class for an expanded clone.

clone size: .
J gene: TRBJ1-1
D gene: .
V gene: TRBV4-1
CDR3 protein: CASSPATENTEAFF
CDR3 DNA: TGCGCCAGCAGCCCCGCGACGGAAAACACTGAAGCTTTCTTT

clone size: .
J gene: TRBJ1-6
D gene: TRBD1
V gene: TRBV6-5
CDR3 protein: CASSYYPGQGNSPLHF
CDR3 DNA: TGTGCCAGCAGTTATTATCCGGGACAGGGAAATTCACCCCTCCACTTT

clone size: few
J gene: TRBJ2-3
D gene: TRBD2
V gene: TRBV7-2
CDR3 protein: CASSFASGTWEDTQYF
CDR3 DNA: TGTGCCAGCAGCTTCGCTAGCGGGACGTGGGAAGATACGCAGTATTTT

clone size: .
J gene: TRBJ1-5
D gene: TRBD1
V gene: TRBV10-3
CDR3 protein: CAISTGTGDSNQPQHF
CDR3 DNA: TGTGCCATCAGTACCGGGACAGGGGATAGCAATCAGCCCCAGCATTTT

clone size: .
J gene: TRBJ2-6
D gene: .
V gene: TRBV7-9
CDR3 protein: CASSLGPITSGANVLTF
CDR3 DNA: TGTGCCAGCAGCTTGGGACCCATAACCTCTGGGGCCAACGTCCTGACTTTC

clone size: medium-sized
J gene: TRBJ2-3
D gene: TRBD2
V gene: TRBV7-8
CDR3 protein: CASSPRNSGTDTQYF
CDR3 DNA: TGTGCCAGCAGCCCCAGAAATAGCGGGACAGATACGCAGTATTTT

clone size: .
J gene: TRBJ2-7
D gene: .
V gene: TRBV6-5
CDR3 protein: CASRAGSSYEQYF
CDR3 DNA: TGTGCCAGCAGGGCGGGGAGCTCCTACGAGCAGTACTTC

clone size: .
J gene: TRBJ1-2
D gene: .
V gene: TRBV6-5
CDR3 protein: CASSYSPSYGYTF
CDR3 DNA: TGTGCCAGCAGTTACTCTCCGTCGTATGGCTACACCTTC

clone size: few
J gene: TRBJ2-7
D gene: .
V gene: TRBV6-5
CDR3 protein: CASSYSEVYEQYF
CDR3 DNA: TGTGCCAGCAGTTACTCGGAGGTGTACGAGCAGTACTTC

clone size: few
J gene: TRBJ2-7
D gene: TRBD2
V gene: TRBV6-2/TRBV6-3
CDR3 protein: CASSYSILREIYYEQYF
CDR3 DNA: TGTGCCAGCAGTTACTCTATTTTGCGGGAGATATACTACGAGCAGTACTTC

clone size: few
J gene: TRBJ2-2
D gene: .
V gene: TRBV7-9
CDR3 protein: CAHLGGENTGELFF
CDR3 DNA: TGTGCCCACCTGGGGGGAGAGAACACCGGGGAGCTGTTTTTT

clone size: .
J gene: TRBJ1-1
D gene: .
V gene: TRBV30
CDR3 protein: CAWKKGIEAFF
CDR3 DNA: TGTGCCTGGAAGAAAGGAATTGAAGCTTTCTTT

clone size: .
J gene: TRBJ1-1
D gene: TRBD1
V gene: TRBV4-1
CDR3 protein: CASSPRTGLNTEAFF
CDR3 DNA: TGCGCCAGCAGCCCCCGGACAGGGCTGAACACTGAAGCTTTCTTT

clone size: medium-sized
J gene: TRBJ2-3
D gene: TRBD2
V gene: TRBV2
CDR3 protein: CASTSRTSGGPTTFNTQYF
CDR3 DNA: TGTGCCAGCACGAGCAGGACTAGCGGGGGCCCTACAACCTTCAATACGCAGTATTTT

clone size: few
J gene: TRBJ2-2
D gene: .
V gene: TRBV4-3
CDR3 protein: CASSQVIAEANTGELFF
CDR3 DNA: TGCGCCAGCAGCCAAGTTATAGCGGAAGCGAACACCGGGGAGCTGTTTTTT

clone size: medium-sized
J gene: TRBJ2-7
D gene: .
V gene: TRBV4-1
CDR3 protein: CASSSEISGAYEQYF
CDR3 DNA: TGCGCCAGCAGCTCCGAAATATCCGGCGCCTACGAGCAGTACTTC

clone size: few
J gene: TRBJ2-7
D gene: TRBD2
V gene: TRBV12-3/TRBV12-4
CDR3 protein: CASSFLAGSSYEQYF
CDR3 DNA: TGTGCCAGCAGTTTCCTAGCGGGGTCCTCCTACGAGCAGTACTTC

clone size: .
J gene: TRBJ1-2
D gene: .
V gene: TRBV27
CDR3 protein: CASSIGQFYGYTF
CDR3 DNA: TGTGCCAGCAGTATAGGGCAGTTCTATGGCTACACCTTC

clone size: .
J gene: TRBJ2-7
D gene: .
V gene: TRBV5-5
CDR3 protein: CASSSPALSYEQYF
CDR3 DNA: TGTGCCAGCAGCTCCCCCGCGTTGTCGTACGAGCAGTACTTC

clone size: .
J gene: TRBJ2-2
D gene: .
V gene: TRBV7-8
CDR3 protein: CASSLALTLELFF
CDR3 DNA: TGTGCCAGCAGCTTAGCCCTCACACTGGAGCTGTTTTTT

clone size: few
J gene: TRBJ2-2
D gene: .
V gene: TRBV24-1
CDR3 protein: CATSDHGPLTGELFF
CDR3 DNA: TGTGCCACCAGTGACCATGGACCGCTCACCGGGGAGCTGTTTTTT

clone size: few
J gene: TRBJ1-1
D gene: .
V gene: TRBV14
CDR3 protein: CASSQVWGTEAFF
CDR3 DNA: TGTGCCAGCAGCCAAGTTTGGGGCACTGAAGCTTTCTTT

clone size: .
J gene: TRBJ2-1
D gene: TRBD2
V gene: TRBV7-8
CDR3 protein: CASSKEREGGFNEQFF
CDR3 DNA: TGTGCCAGCAGCAAGGAGCGGGAGGGCGGATTTAATGAGCAGTTCTTC

clone size: few
J gene: TRBJ1-2
D gene: .
V gene: TRBV7-2
CDR3 protein: CASSLALLYGYTF
CDR3 DNA: TGTGCCAGCAGCTTAGCGTTGTTATATGGCTACACCTTC

clone size: .
J gene: TRBJ2-1
D gene: TRBD2
V gene: TRBV7-9
CDR3 protein: CASSSLGSGLAGGYYNEQFF
CDR3 DNA: TGTGCCAGCAGCTCCCTCGGTTCGGGACTAGCGGGAGGGTATTACAATGAGCAGTTCTTC

clone size: few
J gene: TRBJ2-3
D gene: .
V gene: TRBV9
CDR3 protein: CASSPGAGTDTQYF
CDR3 DNA: TGTGCCAGCAGCCCCGGGGCTGGCACAGATACGCAGTATTTT

clone size: .
J gene: TRBJ1-1
D gene: .
V gene: TRBV3-1
CDR3 protein: CASSQVLGPYLNTEAFF
CDR3 DNA: TGTGCCAGCAGCCAAGTCCTAGGGCCCTATTTGAACACTGAAGCTTTCTTT

clone size: .
J gene: TRBJ2-7
D gene: .
V gene: TRBV12-3/TRBV12-4
CDR3 protein: CASSFGYRTEQYF
CDR3 DNA: TGTGCCAGCAGTTTTGGGTACAGGACCGAGCAGTACTTC

clone size: once
J gene: TRBJ1-1
D gene: .
V gene: TRBV4-1
CDR3 protein: CASSQAGTGDTEAFF
CDR3 DNA: TGCGCCAGCAGCCAGGCCGGGACCGGAGACACTGAAGCTTTCTTT

clone size: .
J gene: TRBJ2-1
D gene: .
V gene: TRBV9
CDR3 protein: CASSVAWRDSYNEQFF
CDR3 DNA: TGTGCCAGCAGCGTCGCGTGGCGGGACTCCTACAATGAGCAGTTCTTC

clone size: .
J gene: TRBJ2-1
D gene: TRBD1
V gene: TRBV23-1
CDR3 protein: CASSHPGQGYNEQFF
CDR3 DNA: TGCGCCAGCAGTCACCCGGGACAGGGCTACAATGAGCAGTTCTTC

clone size: .
J gene: TRBJ2-1
D gene: TRBD2
V gene: TRBV7-2
CDR3 protein: CASVNLGTSANEQFF
CDR3 DNA: TGTGCCAGTGTAAATTTGGGGACTAGCGCGAATGAGCAGTTCTTC

clone size: .
J gene: TRBJ2-5
D gene: TRBD2
V gene: TRBV6-5
CDR3 protein: CASSPGTSGLQETQYF
CDR3 DNA: TGTGCCAGCAGCCCCGGGACTAGCGGGCTACAAGAGACCCAGTACTTC

clone size: medium-sized
J gene: TRBJ2-3
D gene: .
V gene: TRBV4-1
CDR3 protein: CASSQPNGDTQYF
CDR3 DNA: TGCGCCAGCAGCCAACCTAACGGGGATACGCAGTATTTT

clone size: .
J gene: TRBJ2-5
D gene: .
V gene: TRBV29-1
CDR3 protein: CSVEDQGGETQYF
CDR3 DNA: TGCAGCGTTGAAGATCAGGGTGGGGAGACCCAGTACTTC

clone size: few
J gene: TRBJ2-7
D gene: .
V gene: TRBV6-5
CDR3 protein: CASSLGVGSEQYF
CDR3 DNA: TGTGCCAGCAGTTTGGGGGTAGGGAGCGAGCAGTACTTC

clone size: .
J gene: TRBJ2-3
D gene: TRBD2
V gene: TRBV12-3/TRBV12-4
CDR3 protein: CASSFTLAGDTQYF
CDR3 DNA: TGTGCCAGCAGTTTCACCCTAGCGGGGGATACGCAGTATTTT

clone size: .
J gene: TRBJ1-2
D gene: .
V gene: TRBV10-3
CDR3 protein: CAISESAGDFNYGYTF
CDR3 DNA: TGTGCCATCAGTGAGTCCGCGGGGGACTTTAACTATGGCTACACCTTC

clone size: few
J gene: TRBJ1-1
D gene: TRBD1
V gene: TRBV6-1
CDR3 protein: CASSEVDRGLGTEAFF
CDR3 DNA: TGTGCCAGCAGTGAAGTGGATAGGGGGCTAGGGACTGAAGCTTTCTTT

clone size: .
J gene: TRBJ2-3
D gene: TRBD2
V gene: TRBV19
CDR3 protein: CASSSWGGRNTQYF
CDR3 DNA: TGTGCCAGTAGTTCTTGGGGGGGACGAAATACGCAGTATTTT

clone size: few
J gene: TRBJ1-2
D gene: .
V gene: TRBV9
CDR3 protein: CASSVVAGFNYGYTF
CDR3 DNA: TGTGCCAGCAGCGTAGTAGCAGGGTTTAACTATGGCTACACCTTC

clone size: .
J gene: TRBJ1-1
D gene: .
V gene: TRBV3-1
CDR3 protein: CASRNRETRNTEAFF
CDR3 DNA: TGTGCCAGCAGGAACAGGGAAACGCGGAACACTGAAGCTTTCTTT

clone size: few
J gene: TRBJ2-1
D gene: .
V gene: TRBV7-2
CDR3 protein: CASSLAVVVGVAEQFF
CDR3 DNA: TGTGCCAGCAGCTTAGCGGTCGTAGTGGGGGTGGCTGAGCAGTTCTTC

clone size: many
J gene: TRBJ2-3
D gene: .
V gene: TRBV10-2
CDR3 protein: CASSYGVVTDTQYF
CDR3 DNA: TGCGCCAGCAGCTACGGGGTGGTGACAGATACGCAGTATTTT

clone size: many
J gene: TRBJ2-7
D gene: .
V gene: TRBV7-6
CDR3 protein: CASSLGATYEQYF
CDR3 DNA: TGTGCCAGCAGCTTAGGTGCTACCTACGAGCAGTACTTC